One T cell receptor beta chain is described in this entry. The data belong to a study of blood T cell repertoires in COVID-19. Generated by immunoSEQ multiplex PCR, the TCRdb table keeps only in-frame clones and is missing some. The table lists approximately 110,000 clones, roughly 85% of them singletons. Germline CDR1 KGHSH, CDR2 LQKENI. V dropped 0 bases and J dropped 5 bases, with 12 bases sitting between them. The CDR3 is 15 amino acids. The clonotype originates from a man in his forties with acute or convalescent COVID-19. Sequencing was carried out using peripheral blood. The chain couples TRBV18 to TRBJ2-3; maybe TRBD1 (6 bases). CDR3 coding DNA: TGTGCCAGCTCACCACCGAACAGGGTCGAAGATACGCAGTATTTT. It codes for CASSPPNRVEDTQYF.